These 13 T cell receptor beta chains came from one sample sequenced in a study of CD4+ T cells in melanoma. Data came from immunoSEQ multiplex PCR; TCRdb stores just in-frame clones and leaves some out. The table records more than 13,000 clones, roughly 60% of them present only once. The sequencing input was cells from a culture (not recorded whether cultured in vitro). All receptors come from a human donor with melanoma.

The rearrangement joins TRBV5-6 to TRBJ2-2, with a possible D match to TRBD2 (6 bases). The CDR3 is 14 residues long. From germline, CDR1 is SGHDT and CDR2 YYEEEE. The ends were cut back, 6 bases at V and 9 bases at J, with 18 bases in the middle. CDR3 region: CASNAPGGSRELFF. CDR3 DNA: TGTGCCAGCAACGCACCCGGAGGGAGCCGGGAGCTGTTTTTT.

The J gene is TRBJ2-7, the V gene TRBV14; D is unclear. The CDR3 runs 14 residues. V was cut by 0 bases and J by 2 bases, with 8 bases left in between. Germline CDR1 reads SGHDN; CDR2 reads FVKESK. CDR3 DNA sequence: TGTGCCAGCAGCCAAGACTCCGTTCCCTACGAGCAGTACTTC. Protein: CASSQDSVPYEQYF.

The V and J genes are TRBV7-9 and TRBJ2-7, with 7 nucleotides matching TRBD1. Germline V CDR1 and CDR2: SEHNR, FQNEAQ (reference sequence). There are 13 residues in the CDR3. The J segment lost 2 bases and the V segment lost 4 bases, leaving 2 bases of the junction unmatched. CDR3 DNA: TGTGCCAGCAGCTATGGGACAGCCTACGAGCAGTACTTC. Translating it yields CASSYGTAYEQYF.

This clone was counted only a few times. This sample also contains other DNA sequences that code for the same CDR3. The chain links TRBV2 to TRBJ2-7, with 7 bases fitting TRBD1. Per germline, CDR1 SNHLY and CDR2 FYNNEI. The V gene end was trimmed by 4 bases and the J gene end by 3 bases; junction bases not matched to a gene: 6. This CDR3 comprises 14 residues. CDR3 coding DNA: TGTGCCAGCAGTGCGACAGGGCTTGGCTACGAGCAGTACTTC. This codes for CASSATGLGYEQYF.

This clone was counted once. V is TRBV19 and J is TRBJ1-2; perhaps TRBD1 as D (6 bases). The CDR3 consists of 15 residues. The germline V gene has CDR1 LNHDA and CDR2 SQIVND (reference sequence). Trimming took 7 bases from V and 8 from J, leaving 23 bases between them. The CDR3 spells CASITSSRTASGYTF. For the CDR3, the DNA is TGTGCCAGTATCACATCATCGCGGACAGCCAGCGGCTACACCTTC.

This clone has only a few counts. J is TRBJ1-2 and V is TRBV7-8; 8 bases line up with TRBD1. Germline CDR1 is SGHVS and CDR2 is FQNEAQ. The CDR3 loop spans 15 amino acids. J was trimmed by 6 bases and V by 4 bases; bases with no gene match: 10. CDR3 sequence (DNA): TGTGCCAGCAGCTCTCGGCTGGGCAGGGGGCATGGCTACACCTTC. It yields the protein CASSSRLGRGHGYTF.

The chain uses TRBV30 and TRBJ1-1; possibly TRBD1 for D (6 bases). V was shortened by 0 bases and J by 1 base, with 6 bases between the two germline ends. Germline lookup yields CDR1 GTSNPN and CDR2 SVGIG (reference sequence). The CDR3 spans 13 residues. The CDR3 protein is CAWSVQGNTEAFF. DNA for the CDR3: TGTGCCTGGAGTGTACAGGGGAACACTGAAGCTTTCTTT.

This CDR3 is CASSSGASGGTQYF. CDR3 coding DNA: TGCGCCAGCAGCTCCGGGGCTAGCGGGGGGACCCAGTACTTC. V and J are TRBV5-1 and TRBJ2-5; TRBD2 matches 10 bases. After removal of 3 bases from V and 7 bases from J, the junction contained 6 bases not matched to a gene. The CDR3 runs 14 residues. Germline V gene data show CDR1 as SGHRS and CDR2 as YFSETQ.

V usage is TRBV5-5 and J usage is TRBJ1-1; D is undetermined. This CDR3 region has 12 residues. The ends were cut back, 4 bases at V and 2 bases at J, with 6 bases in the middle. Germline CDR1 and CDR2: SGHKS and YYEKEE (reference sequence). The CDR3 DNA is TGTGCCAGCAGCGGATTAAACACTGAAGCTTTCTTT. The encoded protein is CASSGLNTEAFF.

This chain links TRBV5-1 with TRBJ2-3, with a tentative D call TRBD2 (6 bases). Germline loops: CDR1 SGHRS, CDR2 YFSETQ. The CDR3 is made up of 14 amino acids. V was shortened by 6 bases and J by 5 bases, with 16 bases between the two germline ends. The CDR3 sequence: CASNMEGSGDTQYF. In nucleotides, the CDR3 is TGCGCCAGCAACATGGAGGGTTCGGGAGATACGCAGTATTTT.

The chain recombines TRBV30 with TRBJ2-5, with a weak D call TRBD2 (5 bases). The CDR3 covers 13 residues. Germline V gene data show CDR1 as GTSNPN and CDR2 as SVGIG (reference sequence). The ends were cut back, 0 bases at V and 7 bases at J, with 12 bases in the middle. The CDR3 DNA reads as TGTGCCTGGAGTGTACAAGGTAGCGTGACCCAGTACTTC. Translated, it gives CAWSVQGSVTQYF.

The J gene is TRBJ2-1, the V gene TRBV10-2; weak D call: TRBD2 (6 bases). The CDR3 has 13 amino acids. Germline CDR1 reads WSHSY; CDR2 reads SAAADI. Between the trimmed V and J ends, which lost 3 bases and 6 bases, there was a span of 9 bases. The CDR3: CASSEETSNEQFF. The CDR3 coding sequence is TGCGCCAGCAGTGAAGAGACTAGCAATGAGCAGTTCTTC.

The chain links TRBV10-3 to TRBJ1-2; D remains ambiguous. V was clipped by 6 bases and J by 8 bases, with 16 bases between them. The CDR3 is 13 amino acids. Per the germline V gene, CDR1 is ENHRY and CDR2 is SYGVKD. The CDR3 DNA sequence: TGTGCCATCAGGAACCAAGGTTCACTGGGCTACACCTTC. The encoded protein is CAIRNQGSLGYTF.